This entry describes one TCR beta chain. Antigen: not known. The sample originates from a study of CXCR3-negative and CXCR3-positive naive CD8 T cells. Each TRB cDNA library was prepared by 5' RACE (with UMI labels). TCRdb reprocessed the 5' RACE reads and stores each CDR3 protein as one record, lacking DNA. The table for this sample gives over 100,000 distinct CDR3 sequences. Those CD8+ T cells considered naive were CD45RO-CCR7+CD27+CD95-. Findings of the study overall: Naive subsets did not differ in surface CD5, and TRB CDR3 properties served to infer TCR strength. CXCR3-positive naive cells carried more hydrophobic TRB CDR3s than CXCR3-negative ones. Diversity proved comparably high across both naive subsets and much lower in memory CD8+ cells. In naive cells, CXCR3-negative and CXCR3-positive subsets had similar TRBV-TRBJ usage; memory cells differed.

CDR1 is LNHNV and CDR2 is YYDKDF in the germline V gene (reference sequence). The CDR3 runs to 19 residues. This clonotype was sampled from a human donor in good health. Some clones in this sample may be carry-over from other donors' samples. The sequenced sample consisted of naive CXCR3+ CD8+ T cells from blood. Subset specified: CD45RO-CCR7+CD27+CD95- naive CD8+ T cells expressing CXCR3 (TNR3+). This chain joins TRBV15 and TRBJ2-2; TCRdb selects TRBD2, and the lack of DNA leaves this call unchecked. CDR3 loop: CATSGPFRLRSGVTGELFF.